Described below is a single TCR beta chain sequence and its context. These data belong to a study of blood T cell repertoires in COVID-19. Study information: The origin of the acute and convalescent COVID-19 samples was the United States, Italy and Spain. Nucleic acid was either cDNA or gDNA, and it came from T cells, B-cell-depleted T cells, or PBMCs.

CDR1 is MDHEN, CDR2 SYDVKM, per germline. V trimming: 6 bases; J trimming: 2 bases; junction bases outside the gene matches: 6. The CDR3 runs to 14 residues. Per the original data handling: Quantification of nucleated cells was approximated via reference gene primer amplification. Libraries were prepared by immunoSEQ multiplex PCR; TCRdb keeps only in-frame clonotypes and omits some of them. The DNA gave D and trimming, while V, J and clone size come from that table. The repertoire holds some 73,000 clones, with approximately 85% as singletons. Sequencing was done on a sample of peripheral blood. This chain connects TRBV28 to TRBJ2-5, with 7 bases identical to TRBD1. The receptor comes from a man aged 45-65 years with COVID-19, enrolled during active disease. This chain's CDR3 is CASSPGDRQETQYF. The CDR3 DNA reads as TGTGCCAGCAGCCCCGGGGACAGACAAGAGACCCAGTACTTC.